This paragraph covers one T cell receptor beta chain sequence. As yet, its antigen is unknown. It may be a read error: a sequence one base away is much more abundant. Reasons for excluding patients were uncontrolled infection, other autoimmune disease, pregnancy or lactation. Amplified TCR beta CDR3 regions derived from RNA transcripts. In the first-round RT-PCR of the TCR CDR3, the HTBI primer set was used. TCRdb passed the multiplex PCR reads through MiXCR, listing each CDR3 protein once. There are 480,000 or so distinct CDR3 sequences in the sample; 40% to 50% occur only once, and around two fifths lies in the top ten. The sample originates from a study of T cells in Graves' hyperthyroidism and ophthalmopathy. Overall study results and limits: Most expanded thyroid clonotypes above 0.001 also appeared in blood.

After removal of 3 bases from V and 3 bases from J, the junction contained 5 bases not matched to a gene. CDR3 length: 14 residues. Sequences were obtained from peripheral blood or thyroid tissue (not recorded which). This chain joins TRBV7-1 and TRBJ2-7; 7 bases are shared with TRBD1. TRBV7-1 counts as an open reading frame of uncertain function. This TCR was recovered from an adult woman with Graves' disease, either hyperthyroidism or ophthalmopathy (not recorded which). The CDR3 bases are TGTGCCAGCAGCTCCTCGGACAGGTTCTACGAGCAGTACTTC. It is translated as CASSSSDRFYEQYF.